A selection of T cell receptor beta chains follows, all from one sample in a study of OX40 agonist ivuxolimab in advanced cancers. Assay used: immunoSEQ multiplex PCR; TCRdb lists only in-frame clones, some missing. Here the sample spans roughly 48,000 clones, approximately 85% being singletons. Sequenced here: CD4+ or CD8+ T cells sorted from blood, sampled in a trial of the OX40 agonist ivuxolimab. The receptors come from an adult with an advanced solid tumor such as melanoma, head and neck, liver or kidney cancer. The conserved cysteine and the conserved F or W are not part of the CDR3 here.

15,TRBV19,TRBJ2-2,ASSRGLAGGSTGELF
14,TRBV15,TRBJ1-3,ATSRDGAGAGNTIY
13,TRBV30,TRBJ2-2,AWTHGGIGTGELF
14,TRBV7-2,TRBJ2-7,ASSLVLQGSSYEQY
11,TRBV6-5,TRBJ2-7,ASAKGGLLEQY
14,TRBV7-9,TRBJ1-3,ASSLGSLVSGNTIY
14,TRBV10-1,TRBJ2-5,ASSSSGAAHQETQY
11,TRBV5-4,TRBJ1-1,ASSNPGNTEAF
16,TRBV9,TRBJ2-2,ASSVALGGGAYTGELF
11,TRBV18,TRBJ2-5,ASSPRLSETQY
14,TRBV7-2,TRBJ1-2,ASSTWTGGGTGGYT
11,TRBV6-1,TRBJ1-2,ASPGRSYYGYT
13,TRBV28,TRBJ1-6,ASKPVSSYNSPLH
12,TRBV27,TRBJ1-5,ASSFTGYEQPQH
12,TRBV7-9,TRBJ2-5,ATRTPRGQETQY
13,TRBV6-6,TRBJ2-7,ASSPLGTGLGEQY
15,TRBV6-1,TRBJ1-3,ASSEAERRTTGNTIY
13,TRBV19,TRBJ2-2,ASSRARANTGELF
14,TRBV4-1,TRBJ2-7,ASSDDGRPNAYEQY
11,TRBV4-1,TRBJ2-7,ASSQSPQGEQY
15,TRBV7-9,TRBJ1-3,ASSYLGQPNSGNTIY